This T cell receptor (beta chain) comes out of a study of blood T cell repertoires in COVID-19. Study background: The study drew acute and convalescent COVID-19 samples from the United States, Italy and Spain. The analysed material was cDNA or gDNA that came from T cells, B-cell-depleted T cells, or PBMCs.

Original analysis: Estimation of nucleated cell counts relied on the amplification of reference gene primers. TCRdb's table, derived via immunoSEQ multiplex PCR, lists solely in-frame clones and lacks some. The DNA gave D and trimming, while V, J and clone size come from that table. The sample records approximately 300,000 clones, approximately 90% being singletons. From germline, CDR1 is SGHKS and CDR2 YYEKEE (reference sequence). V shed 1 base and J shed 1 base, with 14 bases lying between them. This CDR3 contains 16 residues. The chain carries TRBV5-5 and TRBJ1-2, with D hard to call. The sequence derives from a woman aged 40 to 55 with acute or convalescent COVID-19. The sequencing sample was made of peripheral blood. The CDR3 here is CASSLYAGSVNYGYTF. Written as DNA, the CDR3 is TGTGCCAGCAGCTTGTATGCCGGCAGCGTTAACTATGGCTACACCTTC.